A selection of T cell receptor beta chains follows, all from one sample in a study of T cells expressing NK-cell markers. Each CDR3 protein gets one entry in TCRdb, which reprocessed the 5' RACE reads and gives no DNA. The ten most abundant clones cover roughly 5.2% of a sample with a few hundred thousand distinct CDR3 sequences. Sequenced input: blood T cells: a sorted CD56 or NKG2C T cell subset, CD4+ or CD8+ T cells, or bulk PBMC T cells (not recorded which). These receptors were collected from a man between 18 and 69 years old in good health. Both conserved end residues are part of each CDR3.

v_gene	j_gene	CDR3aa
TRBV18	TRBJ2-5	CASSLISQETQYF
TRBV5-1	TRBJ1-2	CASGLTGPIYGYTF
TRBV11-2	TRBJ2-3	CASRPTGGNLYTQYF
TRBV3-1	TRBJ2-7	CASSLVGMSSYEQYF
TRBV6-5	TRBJ1-4	CASSYRGAVGNEKLFF
TRBV27	TRBJ2-7	CAIGRGGHEQYF
TRBV6-5	TRBJ1-6	CASSYSGSRIASPLHF
TRBV6-4	TRBJ2-3	CASSAGGYTDTQYF
TRBV5-6	TRBJ1-2	CASSLKPGHVGYTF
TRBV29-1	TRBJ2-3	CSAEGGTDTQYF
TRBV6-5	TRBJ2-7	CASSYRGQYDYEQYF
TRBV7-2	TRBJ2-5	CASNPRGGQYQETQYF
TRBV10-3	TRBJ2-1	CATRDQGPNNNEQFF
TRBV6-5	TRBJ1-2	CASSYSGTGGYYGYTF
TRBV7-6	TRBJ2-2	CASRDRGYTGELFF
TRBV28	TRBJ2-7	CASSYQGDPRYEQYF
TRBV7-9	TRBJ1-1	CASLGTGNTEAFF
TRBV9	TRBJ1-6	CASSNRGGENSPLHF
TRBV2	TRBJ2-5	CASTRRQLLQETQYF